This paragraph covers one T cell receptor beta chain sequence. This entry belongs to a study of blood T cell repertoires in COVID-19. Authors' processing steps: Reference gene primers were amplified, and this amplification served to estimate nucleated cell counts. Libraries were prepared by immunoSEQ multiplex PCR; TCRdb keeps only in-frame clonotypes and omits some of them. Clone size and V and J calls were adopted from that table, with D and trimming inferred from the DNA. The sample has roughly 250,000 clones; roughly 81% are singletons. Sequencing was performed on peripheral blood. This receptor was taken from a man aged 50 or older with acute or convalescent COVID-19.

CDR3 residues: CASSPAGGESEQYF. The CDR3 DNA reads as TGTGCCAGCAGCCCAGCGGGTGGGGAATCCGAGCAGTACTTC. The chain couples TRBV3-1 (or the pseudogene TRBV3-2) to TRBJ2-7, with D possibly matching TRBD2 (6 bases). From germline, CDR1 is LGHDT and CDR2 YNNKEL (reference sequence). V was cut by 4 bases and J by 6 bases, with 16 bases left in between. The CDR3 loop spans 14 amino acids.